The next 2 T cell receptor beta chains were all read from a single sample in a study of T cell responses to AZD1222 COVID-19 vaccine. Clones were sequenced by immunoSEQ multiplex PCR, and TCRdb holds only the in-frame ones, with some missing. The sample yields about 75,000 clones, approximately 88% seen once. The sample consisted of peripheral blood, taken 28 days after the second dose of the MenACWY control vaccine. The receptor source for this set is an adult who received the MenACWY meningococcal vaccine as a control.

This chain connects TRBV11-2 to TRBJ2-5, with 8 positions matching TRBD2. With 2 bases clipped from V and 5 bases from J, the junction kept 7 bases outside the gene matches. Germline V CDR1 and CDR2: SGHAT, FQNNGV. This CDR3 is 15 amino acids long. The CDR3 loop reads CASSLFAGGGETQYF. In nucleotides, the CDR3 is TGTGCCAGCAGCTTATTTGCGGGGGGCGGGGAGACCCAGTACTTC.

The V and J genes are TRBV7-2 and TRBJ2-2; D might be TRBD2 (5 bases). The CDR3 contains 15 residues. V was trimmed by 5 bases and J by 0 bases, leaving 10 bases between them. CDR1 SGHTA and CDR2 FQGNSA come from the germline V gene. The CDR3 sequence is CASSRAAANTGELFF. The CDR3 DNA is TGTGCCAGCAGCCGGGCAGCGGCGAACACCGGGGAGCTGTTTTTT.